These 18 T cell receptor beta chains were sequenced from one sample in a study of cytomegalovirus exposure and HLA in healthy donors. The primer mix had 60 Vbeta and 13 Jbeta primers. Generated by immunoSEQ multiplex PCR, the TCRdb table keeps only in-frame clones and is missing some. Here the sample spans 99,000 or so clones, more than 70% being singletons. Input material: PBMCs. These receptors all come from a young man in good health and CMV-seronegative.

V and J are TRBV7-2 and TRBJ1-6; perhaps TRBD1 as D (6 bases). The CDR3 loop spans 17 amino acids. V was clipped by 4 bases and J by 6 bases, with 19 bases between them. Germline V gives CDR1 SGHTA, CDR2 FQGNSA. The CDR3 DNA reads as TGTGCCAGCAGCTGGGGCCCGGGGGGGCCTATTAATTCACCCCTCCACTTT. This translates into CASSWGPGGPINSPLHF.

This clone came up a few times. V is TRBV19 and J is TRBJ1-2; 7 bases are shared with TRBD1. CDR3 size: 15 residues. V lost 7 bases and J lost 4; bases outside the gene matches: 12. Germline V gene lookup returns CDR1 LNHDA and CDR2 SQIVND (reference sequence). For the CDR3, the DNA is TGTGCCAGTATTGCCAGGGGGGAGGCGAGCTATGGCTACACCTTC. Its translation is CASIARGEASYGYTF.

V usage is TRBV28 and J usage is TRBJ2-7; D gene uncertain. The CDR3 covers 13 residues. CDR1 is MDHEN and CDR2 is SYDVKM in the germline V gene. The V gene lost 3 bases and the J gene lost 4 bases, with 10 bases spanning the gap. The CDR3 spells CASSFEQSYEQYF. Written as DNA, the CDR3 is TGTGCCAGCAGTTTCGAACAGTCATACGAGCAGTACTTC.

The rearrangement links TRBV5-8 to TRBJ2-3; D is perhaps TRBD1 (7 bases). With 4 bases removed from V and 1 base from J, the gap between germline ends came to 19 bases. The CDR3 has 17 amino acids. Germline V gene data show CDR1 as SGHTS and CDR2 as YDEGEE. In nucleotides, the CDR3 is TGTGCCAGCAGCGCACACAGGGGAGGCACTGGCACAGATACGCAGTATTTT. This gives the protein CASSAHRGGTGTDTQYF.

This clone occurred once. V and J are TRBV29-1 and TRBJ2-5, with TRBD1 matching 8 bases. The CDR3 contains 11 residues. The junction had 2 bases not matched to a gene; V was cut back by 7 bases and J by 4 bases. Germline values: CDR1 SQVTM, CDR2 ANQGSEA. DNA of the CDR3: TGCAGCGCCACAGGGGGAGAGACCCAGTACTTC. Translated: CSATGGETQYF.

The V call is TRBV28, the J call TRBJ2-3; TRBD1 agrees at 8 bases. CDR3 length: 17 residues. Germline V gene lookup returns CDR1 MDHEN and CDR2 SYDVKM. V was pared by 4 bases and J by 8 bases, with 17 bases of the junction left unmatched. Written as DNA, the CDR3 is TGTGCCAGCAGTTCACATCCACAGGGGGGCCCCGTCAGTACGCAGTATTTT. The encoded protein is CASSSHPQGGPVSTQYF.

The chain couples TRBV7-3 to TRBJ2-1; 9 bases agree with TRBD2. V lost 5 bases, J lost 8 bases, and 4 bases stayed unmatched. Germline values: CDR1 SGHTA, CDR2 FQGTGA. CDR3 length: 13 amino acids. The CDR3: CASSPAGGYEQFF. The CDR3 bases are TGTGCCAGCAGCCCCGCGGGGGGGTATGAGCAGTTCTTC.

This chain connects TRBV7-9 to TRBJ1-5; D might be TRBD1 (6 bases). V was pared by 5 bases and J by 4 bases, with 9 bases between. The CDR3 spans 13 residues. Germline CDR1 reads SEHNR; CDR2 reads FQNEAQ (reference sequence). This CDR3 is CASSATGNQPQHF. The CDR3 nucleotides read TGTGCCAGCAGCGCAACAGGGAATCAGCCCCAGCATTTT.

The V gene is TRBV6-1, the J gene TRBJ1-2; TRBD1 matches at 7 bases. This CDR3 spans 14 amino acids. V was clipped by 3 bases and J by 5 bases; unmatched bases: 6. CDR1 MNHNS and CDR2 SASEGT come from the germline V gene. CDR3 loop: CASSDGGGWYGYTF. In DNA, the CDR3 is TGTGCCAGCAGTGATGGAGGGGGCTGGTATGGCTACACCTTC.

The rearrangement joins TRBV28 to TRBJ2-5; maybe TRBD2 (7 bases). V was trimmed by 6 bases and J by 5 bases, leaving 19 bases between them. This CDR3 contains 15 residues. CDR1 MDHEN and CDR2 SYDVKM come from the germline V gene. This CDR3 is CASSTIGGAEETQYF. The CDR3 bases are TGTGCCAGCAGCACAATTGGGGGGGCAGAGGAGACCCAGTACTTC.

The CDR3 nucleotides are TGTGCCAGCAGCGTGACGACAGGGGGGTACCAAGAGACCCAGTACTTC. This codes for CASSVTTGGYQETQYF. This chain connects TRBV7-2 to TRBJ2-5; 9 positions agree with TRBD1. The V and J ends lost 5 bases and 0 bases, in that order; junction bases with no gene match: 7. CDR1 is SGHTA and CDR2 is FQGNSA in the germline V gene. This CDR3 is built from 16 residues.

CDR3 nucleotides: TGTGCCAGCAGCTTTTCCGGGACAGGGTACGGGGAGCTGTTTTTT. It encodes CASSFSGTGYGELFF. This chain connects TRBV7-9 to TRBJ2-2; 9 bases match TRBD1. Per germline, CDR1 SEHNR and CDR2 FQNEAQ (reference sequence). V was clipped by 3 bases and J by 7 bases; unmatched bases: 6. The CDR3 extends over 15 amino acids.

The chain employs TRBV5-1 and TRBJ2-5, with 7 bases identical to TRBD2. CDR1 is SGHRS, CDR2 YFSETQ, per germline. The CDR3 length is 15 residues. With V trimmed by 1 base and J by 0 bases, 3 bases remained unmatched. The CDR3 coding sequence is TGCGCCAGCAGCTTGCCCGCGGGAGACCAAGAGACCCAGTACTTC. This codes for CASSLPAGDQETQYF.

The CDR3 bases are TGTGCCAGCAGTAGGGACAGGGAATACGAGCAGTACTTC. Translating gives CASSRDREYEQYF. The chain uses TRBV2 and TRBJ2-7, with TRBD1 matching 9 bases. This CDR3 contains 13 residues. The V segment lost 5 bases and the J segment 4 bases; nucleotides outside the gene matches: 3. The germline V gene encodes CDR1 SNHLY and CDR2 FYNNEI.

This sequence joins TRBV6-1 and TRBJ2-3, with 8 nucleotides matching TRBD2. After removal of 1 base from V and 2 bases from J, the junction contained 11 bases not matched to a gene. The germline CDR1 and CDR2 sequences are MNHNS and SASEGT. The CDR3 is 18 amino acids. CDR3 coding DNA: TGTGCCAGCAGTGAAGGAATTTCCGCGGGGGGATCCACAGATACGCAGTATTTT. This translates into CASSEGISAGGSTDTQYF.

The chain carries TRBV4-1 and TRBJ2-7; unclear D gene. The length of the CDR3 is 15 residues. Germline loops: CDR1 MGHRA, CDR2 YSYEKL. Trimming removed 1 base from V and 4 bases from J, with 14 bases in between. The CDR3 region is CASSQVDGSVYEQYF. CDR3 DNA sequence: TGCGCCAGCAGCCAAGTGGATGGCAGCGTATACGAGCAGTACTTC.

CDR3 sequence reads: CASTVGQTNTEAFF. In DNA, the CDR3 is TGTGCCAGTACCGTGGGACAGACAAACACTGAAGCTTTCTTT. The chain carries TRBV19 and TRBJ1-1, with 7 nucleotides matching TRBD1. The CDR3 has 14 amino acids. The germline CDR1 and CDR2 sequences are LNHDA and SQIVND (reference sequence). After removal of 7 bases from V and 2 bases from J, the junction contained 7 bases not matched to a gene.

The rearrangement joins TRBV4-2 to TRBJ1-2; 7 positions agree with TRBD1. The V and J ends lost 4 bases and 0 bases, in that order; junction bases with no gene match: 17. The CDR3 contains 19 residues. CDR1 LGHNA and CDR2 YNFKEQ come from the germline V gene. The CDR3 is CASSRRQGTSARTNYGYTF. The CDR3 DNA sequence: TGTGCCAGCAGCCGCCGACAGGGTACCTCGGCGCGAACTAACTATGGCTACACCTTC.